This TCR beta chain was recorded in a study of vaccination effects on CD4 cells after COVID-19. Study-wide findings and caveats: Missing from the study were early post-infection timepoints, and its convalescent patients were few.

Comments on this clone: Its antigen is currently unknown.

Under the ViraFEST assay, PBMC were stimulated with viral peptide pools so that antigen-specific CD4+ T cells expanded. Sequencing was performed afterwards. Isolation of CD4+ T cells took place after around 10 days of culture. Recipients of the vaccine had no prior SARS-CoV-2 infection and negative nucleocapsid antibodies. IL-2 medium supplanted half the medium on days 3 and 7. The repertoire was sequenced with immunoSEQ multiplex PCR; TCRdb's copy has only in-frame clones and lacks some. The table has tens of thousands of clones, roughly 70% seen once. The CDR3 extends over 15 amino acids. V was shortened by 2 bases and J by 1 base, with 11 bases between the two germline ends. Germline V gives CDR1 SGHTA, CDR2 FQGNSA.

The receptor was derived from a human donor who received a COVID-19 vaccine. This rearrangement joins TRBV7-2 to TRBJ1-1; D remains ambiguous. The source material was CD4+ T cells from PBMCs cultured with HCoV-OC43 spike peptides, sampled before COVID-19 vaccination. Subset of the sample: HCoV-OC43 spike overlapping peptide pool stimulation. For the CDR3, the DNA is TGTGCCAGCAGCTTAAAAGGGTTGGCGAACACTGAAGCTTTCTTT. Translation: CASSLKGLANTEAFF.